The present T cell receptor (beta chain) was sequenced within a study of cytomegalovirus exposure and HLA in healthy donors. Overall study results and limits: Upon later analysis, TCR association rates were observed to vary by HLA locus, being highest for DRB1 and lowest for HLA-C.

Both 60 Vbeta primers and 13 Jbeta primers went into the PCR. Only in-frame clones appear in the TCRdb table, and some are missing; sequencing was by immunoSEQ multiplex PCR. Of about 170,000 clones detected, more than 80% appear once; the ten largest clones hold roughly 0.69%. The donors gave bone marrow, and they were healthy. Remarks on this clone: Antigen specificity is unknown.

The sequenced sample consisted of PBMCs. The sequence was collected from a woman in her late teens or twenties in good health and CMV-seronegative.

The CDR3 here is CASSWSGERPPFF. DNA for the CDR3: TGCGCCAGCAGCTGGAGCGGGGAGCGACCCCCTTTTTTT. The J gene is TRBJ1-4, the V gene TRBV5-1; unclear D gene. Germline V lookup: CDR1 SGHRS, CDR2 YFSETQ. CDR3 length: 13 amino acids. V was trimmed by 3 bases and J by 17 bases, leaving 20 bases between them.